This T cell receptor beta chain was sequenced in a study of T-cell memory formation after mild COVID-19. TCRdb reanalysed the 5' RACE reads using MiXCR and keeps one entry per CDR3 protein. This table holds about 350,000 distinct CDR3 sequences, roughly 13% found once. This CDR3 is 16 amino acids long. V gave up 5 bases and J gave up 4 bases, with 20 bases separating them. This clonotype came up many times. The TCR sequence derives from a man between 18 and 29 years old who had mild COVID-19 (a few samples of this study predate the infection). Cell type and time point are not known. V is TRBV12-3 or TRBV12-4 and J is TRBJ2-5; D might be TRBD1 or TRBD2, each matching 5 bases. Specimen: PBMCs or a T cell subset sorted from them (not recorded which). The CDR3 loop is CASSLYLAPGGETQYF. The DNA for the CDR3 is TGTGCCAGCAGTCTTTATCTTGCGCCTGGGGGAGAGACCCAGTACTTC.